One and the same sample provided the 17 T cell receptor beta chains below, sequenced in a study of cytomegalovirus exposure and HLA in healthy donors. Both 60 Vbeta primers and 13 Jbeta primers went into the PCR. Profiled with immunoSEQ multiplex PCR; TCRdb holds only in-frame clones, not every one. The table lists around 70,000 clones, about 81% of them singletons, with approximately 6.2% in the top ten. Sequenced: PBMCs. The receptors stem from a human donor in good health.

The table lists this clone with a few counts. This CDR3 is CASSLGSKETQYF. The CDR3 DNA reads as TGTGCCAGCAGCTTAGGGAGCAAAGAGACCCAGTACTTC. The chain couples TRBV7-3 to TRBJ2-5, with D maybe TRBD2 (5 bases). Germline values: CDR1 SGHTA, CDR2 FQGTGA. Trimming stripped 2 bases from V and 3 bases from J, with 7 bases between. The CDR3 length is 13 residues.

The chain carries TRBV28 and TRBJ2-3, with TRBD2 identical over 7 bases. The CDR3 runs 16 residues. Trimming took 6 bases from V and 0 from J; bases not matched to a gene: 9. Germline CDR1 and CDR2: MDHEN and SYDVKM. The CDR3 sequence is CASRTLADPSTDTQYF. CDR3 DNA: TGTGCCAGCAGAACCCTAGCGGATCCTAGCACAGATACGCAGTATTTT.

The chain couples TRBV7-8 to TRBJ2-7; TRBD2 matches 7 bases. The germline CDR1 and CDR2 sequences are SGHVS and FQNEAQ. CDR3 size: 13 residues. The junction had 7 bases not matched to a gene; V was cut back by 5 bases and J by 6 bases. CDR3 bases: TGTGCCAGCAGCGCCCGGACTAGAGGCGAGCAGTACTTC. Protein: CASSARTRGEQYF.

The rearrangement joins TRBV6-5 to TRBJ2-3; 10 bases line up with TRBD1. This CDR3 comprises 14 residues. V was clipped by 6 bases and J by 1 base; unmatched bases: 1. CDR1 and CDR2 (germline): MNHEY, SVGAGI. The CDR3 DNA follows: TGTGCCAGCAGAGACAGGGGGCGCACAGATACGCAGTATTTT. The encoded protein is CASRDRGRTDTQYF.

A word on this clone: The germline gene is not matched at one end of the junction; a read error may be the cause. The chain's CDR3 is CSSSLTGFDEQYF. As DNA, the CDR3 is TGTTCCAGCAGCTTAACAGGGTTCGACGAGCAGTACTTC. The chain combines TRBV7-9 with TRBJ2-7; possible D gene TRBD1, 6 bases. The CDR3 consists of 13 residues. CDR1 and CDR2 from the germline V gene are SEHNR and FQNEAQ (reference sequence).

This chain links TRBV9 with TRBJ1-6; weak D call: TRBD1 (5 bases). V gave up 0 bases and J gave up 8 bases, with 15 bases separating them. CDR3 size: 16 residues. Germline lookup yields CDR1 SGDLS and CDR2 YYNGEE. The DNA for the CDR3 is TGTGCCAGCAGCGTAGCTCCGCAGGGCATTGATTCACCCCTCCACTTT. Its protein is CASSVAPQGIDSPLHF.

The J gene is TRBJ2-7, the V gene TRBV9; D is uncertain. This CDR3 spans 16 amino acids. V was clipped by 3 bases and J by 4 bases, with 20 bases between them. Germline assignment: CDR1 SGDLS and CDR2 YYNGEE. The CDR3 DNA sequence: TGTGCCAGCAGCGCCCCCGCGGCTGGATCGTTTTACGAGCAGTACTTC. This codes for CASSAPAAGSFYEQYF.

The CDR3: CSVGSGMTEAFF. CDR3 bases: TGCAGCGTTGGGAGCGGGATGACTGAAGCTTTCTTT. The chain is built from TRBV29-1 and TRBJ1-1; the D is unclear. Germline loops: CDR1 SQVTM, CDR2 ANQGSEA. The CDR3 is made up of 12 amino acids. Trimming shortened V by 4 bases and J by 5 bases, and 11 bases separated the two germline ends. The whole variable domain, filled in from reference TRBV29-1 and TRBJ1-1, reads SAVISQKPSRDICQRGTSLTIQCQVDSQVTMMFWYRQQPGQSLTLIATANQGSEATYESGFVIDKFPISRPNLTFSTLTVSNMSPEDSSIYLCSVGSGMTEAFFGQGTRLTVV.

This chain links TRBV29-1 with TRBJ1-3; the match to TRBD1 covers 8 bases. V dropped 8 bases and J dropped 7; count of bases not matched to a gene: 7. This CDR3 region has 12 residues. Germline V gives CDR1 SQVTM, CDR2 ANQGSEA. The CDR3 sequence is CSTSDRENTIYF. The CDR3 DNA reads TGCAGCACCTCGGACAGGGAGAACACCATATATTTT. The full variable domain, completed using reference TRBV29-1 and TRBJ1-3, is SAVISQKPSRDICQRGTSLTIQCQVDSQVTMMFWYRQQPGQSLTLIATANQGSEATYESGFVIDKFPISRPNLTFSTLTVSNMSPEDSSIYLCSTSDRENTIYFGEGSWLTVV.

The chain has TRBV7-2 and TRBJ2-5, with a possible D match to TRBD2 (6 bases). CDR1 is SGHTA and CDR2 is FQGNSA in the germline V gene. Between the trimmed V and J ends, which lost 2 bases and 4 bases, there was a span of 11 bases. The CDR3 has 14 amino acids. The CDR3 DNA reads as TGTGCCAGCAGCTTACTTGCGGGGACAGAGACCCAGTACTTC. It specifies CASSLLAGTETQYF. Full variable domain (remainder filled in from reference TRBV7-2 and TRBJ2-5): GAGVSQSPSNKVTEKGKDVELRCDPISGHTALYWYRQSLGQGLEFLIYFQGNSAPDKSGLPSDRFSAERTGGSVSTLTIQRTQQEDSAVYLCASSLLAGTETQYFGPGTRLLVL.

The chain couples TRBV4-2 to TRBJ1-5; TRBD1 matches 10 bases. CDR1 LGHNA and CDR2 YNFKEQ come from the germline V gene. The V and J ends lost 3 bases and 3 bases, in that order; junction bases with no gene match: 2. This CDR3 has 15 amino acids. This chain's CDR3 is CASSQTGGNNQPQHF. The CDR3 DNA is TGTGCCAGCAGCCAGACAGGGGGCAACAATCAGCCCCAGCATTTT.

V gene TRBV30 combines with J gene TRBJ2-7; tentative D call: TRBD1 (7 bases). With 2 bases removed from V and 4 bases from J, the gap between germline ends came to 12 bases. Germline-derived CDR1 and CDR2 are GTSNPN and SVGIG (reference sequence). CDR3 length: 13 residues. Written as DNA, the CDR3 is TGTGCCTGGAGTCCCTCAGGGGGGTACGAGCAGTACTTC. Protein sequence: CAWSPSGGYEQYF. The full variable domain, completed using reference TRBV30 and TRBJ2-7, is SQTIHQWPATLVQPVGSPLSLECTVEGTSNPNLYWYRQAAGRGLQLLFYSVGIGQISSEVPQNLSASRPQDRQFILSSKKLLLSDSGFYLCAWSPSGGYEQYFGPGTRLTVT.

This sequence joins TRBV19 and TRBJ2-3, with 11 bases aligning to TRBD2. Germline loops: CDR1 LNHDA, CDR2 SQIVND (reference sequence). V was clipped by 4 bases and J by 2 bases; unmatched bases: 11. The CDR3 is 18 amino acids. CDR3 bases: TGTGCCAGTAGTACGCAACCCCTAGCGGGGGGACCCACAGATACGCAGTATTTT. Translated: CASSTQPLAGGPTDTQYF.

This rearrangement joins TRBV5-5 to TRBJ2-3; D possibly corresponds to TRBD2 (6 bases). The V end lost 6 bases, the J end lost 7 bases, and 12 bases lay between the germline ends. The CDR3 sequence is 12 residues long. Germline V gene lookup returns CDR1 SGHKS and CDR2 YYEKEE (reference sequence). Written as DNA, the CDR3 is TGTGCCAGCACCCTTGGGGGGTATACGCAGTATTTT. Encoded protein: CASTLGGYTQYF.

CDR3 nucleotides: TGCGCCAGCAGCCAAGGTACCGGACAGGGAGAACTGTTTTTT. This gives the protein CASSQGTGQGELFF. The rearrangement links TRBV4-1 to TRBJ1-4, with TRBD1 identical over 8 bases. Germline V CDR1 and CDR2: MGHRA, YSYEKL. V shed 1 base and J 12 bases; nucleotides not matched to a gene: 7. The CDR3 runs 14 residues.

The chain recombines TRBV7-2 with TRBJ1-3; D is unresolved. The CDR3 is 12 residues long. Germline assignment: CDR1 SGHTA and CDR2 FQGNSA. Trimming left V 2 bases short and J 3 bases short, with 2 bases between. The CDR3 region is CASSLLGNTIYF. CDR3 nucleotide sequence: TGTGCCAGCAGCTTACTTGGAAACACCATATATTTT.

V usage is TRBV7-3 and J usage is TRBJ2-3, with 9 bases aligning to TRBD2. Germline CDR1 SGHTA, CDR2 FQGTGA. This CDR3 region has 17 residues. V shed 2 bases and J 3 bases; nucleotides not matched to a gene: 9. The CDR3 here is CASSLGGGGAITDTQYF. The CDR3 coding sequence is TGTGCCAGCAGCTTAGGCGGCGGGGGGGCAATTACAGATACGCAGTATTTT.